The 17 T cell receptor beta chains below come from one sample, sequenced in a study of blood T cell repertoires in COVID-19. Sequencing was performed with immunoSEQ multiplex PCR; in TCRdb, only in-frame clones are kept and a portion is missing. The top ten clones hold 4.5% to 6% of a sample with 100,000 to 150,000 clones, approximately 74% of them seen once. Material for sequencing was peripheral blood. These receptor sequences come from a man of 80 years or more with COVID-19, enrolled during active disease.

The rearrangement uses TRBV9 and TRBJ2-2; 8 nucleotides line up with TRBD1. Germline V gene lookup returns CDR1 SGDLS and CDR2 YYNGEE. The CDR3 is made up of 15 amino acids. Unmatched junction bases numbered 8, after V lost 4 bases and J lost 6 bases. DNA for the CDR3: TGTGCCAGCAGCCCCAAGGACAGGGTGGCCGGGGAGCTGTTTTTT. This codes for CASSPKDRVAGELFF.

This chain uses TRBV29-1 with TRBJ2-5; 7 bases fit TRBD1. With V trimmed by 3 bases and J by 6 bases, 7 bases remained unmatched. The CDR3 is 13 amino acids. The germline V gene encodes CDR1 SQVTM and CDR2 ANQGSEA. The CDR3 loop reads CSVDKGALQTQYF. Here the CDR3 DNA reads TGCAGCGTTGATAAGGGGGCCCTCCAGACCCAGTACTTC.

The chain recombines TRBV6-6 with TRBJ2-7, with a weak D call TRBD2 (6 bases). Germline lookup yields CDR1 MNHNY and CDR2 SVGAGI (reference sequence). V was pared by 6 bases and J by 2 bases, with 11 bases between. This CDR3 is 13 amino acids long. The CDR3 protein is CASSRDWTYEQYF. CDR3 sequence (DNA): TGTGCCAGCAGCAGGGACTGGACCTACGAGCAGTACTTC.

The CDR3 DNA sequence: TGTGCCACCTCAAACGGGGGACTCACCACAGATACGCAGTATTTT. The encoded protein is CATSNGGLTTDTQYF. The J gene is TRBJ2-3, the V gene TRBV7-9, with D possibly being TRBD2 (6 bases). Germline loops: CDR1 SEHNR, CDR2 FQNEAQ (reference sequence). The CDR3 extends over 15 amino acids. V lost 10 bases, J lost 2 bases, and 19 bases lay in between.

The rearrangement links TRBV19 to TRBJ1-2; tentative D call: TRBD1 (6 bases). Trimming removed 5 bases at V and 5 bases at J, with 9 bases between. This CDR3 comprises 12 residues. CDR1 is LNHDA and CDR2 is SQIVND in the germline V gene (reference sequence). CDR3 sequence: CASSVGQYGYTF. CDR3 nucleotides: TGTGCCAGTAGTGTCGGACAGTATGGCTACACCTTC.

The V call is TRBV5-4, the J call TRBJ2-7, with 8 bases matching TRBD2. Germline loops: CDR1 SGHNT, CDR2 YYREEE (reference sequence). The CDR3 runs 16 residues. The J segment lost 7 bases and the V segment lost 2 bases, leaving 14 bases of the junction unmatched. The CDR3 sequence is CASSFYPGLGFKEQYF. The DNA of the CDR3 is TGTGCCAGCAGCTTCTATCCGGGACTAGGGTTTAAGGAGCAGTACTTC.

V gene TRBV4-1 combines with J gene TRBJ2-5, with 7 bases lining up with TRBD1. The germline gives CDR1 MGHRA, CDR2 YSYEKL. The CDR3 consists of 14 residues. Trimming cost V 1 base and J 2 bases; bases outside gene matches: 1. The CDR3 region has the DNA TGCGCCAGCAGCCAAGGGGACAGTCAAGAGACCCAGTACTTC. This sequence encodes CASSQGDSQETQYF.

This chain joins TRBV30 and TRBJ1-5, with D unclear. Germline CDR1 is GTSNPN and CDR2 is SVGIG (reference sequence). The CDR3 sequence is 15 residues long. The V end was cut by 0 bases, the J end by 1 base, with 10 bases between. The CDR3, as DNA: TGTGCCTGGAGTGTAGGCGGTCGAAGCAATCAGCCCCAGCATTTT. Protein sequence: CAWSVGGRSNQPQHF. Complete variable domain (other parts from reference TRBV30 and TRBJ1-5): SQTIHQWPATLVQPVGSPLSLECTVEGTSNPNLYWYRQAAGRGLQLLFYSVGIGQISSEVPQNLSASRPQDRQFILSSKKLLLSDSGFYLCAWSVGGRSNQPQHFGDGTRLSIL.

The chain joins TRBV19 to TRBJ2-7; 9 positions match TRBD1. Germline trimming cut 3 bases from V and 6 bases from J; bases unmatched to any gene: 6. The germline V gene has CDR1 LNHDA and CDR2 SQIVND (reference sequence). CDR3 length: 14 amino acids. The CDR3 is CASSISGTGIEQYF. In DNA form, the CDR3 reads TGTGCCAGTAGTATTTCCGGGACAGGGATCGAGCAGTACTTC. The full variable domain, completed using reference TRBV19 and TRBJ2-7, is DGGITQSPKYLFRKEGQNVTLSCEQNLNHDAMYWYRQDPGQGLRLIYYSQIVNDFQKGDIAEGYSVSREKKESFPLTVTSAQKNPTAFYLCASSISGTGIEQYFGPGTRLTVT.

Only a few counts were recorded for this clone. The chain joins TRBV7-3 to TRBJ2-1, with D perhaps matching TRBD1 (6 bases). The germline V and J ends were trimmed by 2 bases and 8 bases, with 7 bases remaining between them. This CDR3 spans 12 amino acids. In germline, CDR1 is SGHTA, CDR2 FQGTGA. Written as DNA, the CDR3 is TGTGCCAGCAGCTTACAGGGGTATGAGCAGTTCTTC. It specifies CASSLQGYEQFF. Combining the CDR3 with reference TRBV7-3 and TRBJ2-1 gives the whole variable domain GAGVSQTPSNKVTEKGKYVELRCDPISGHTALYWYRQSLGQGPEFLIYFQGTGAADDSGLPNDRFFAVRPEGSVSTLKIQRTERGDSAVYLCASSLQGYEQFFGPGTRLTVL.

V gene TRBV3-1 (or the pseudogene TRBV3-2) combines with J gene TRBJ2-1; 13 bases fit TRBD2. Unmatched junction bases numbered 13, after V lost 0 bases and J lost 2 bases. Germline V gene lookup returns CDR1 LGHDT and CDR2 YNNKEL (reference sequence). The CDR3 totals 21 residues. CDR3 coding DNA: TGTGCCAGCAGCCAAGATGGGTGGGGACTAGCGGGATCCAGGACCTACAATGAGCAGTTCTTC. Translated, it gives CASSQDGWGLAGSRTYNEQFF.

The chain couples TRBV13 to TRBJ2-5; maybe TRBD2 (5 bases). The V gene lost 0 bases and the J gene lost 5 bases, with 10 bases spanning the gap. CDR1 PRHDT and CDR2 FYEKMQ come from the germline V gene (reference sequence). CDR3 length: 14 amino acids. CDR3 coding DNA: TGTGCCAGCAGCTTAGGGGGAGCGGTGGAGACCCAGTACTTC. Protein product: CASSLGGAVETQYF.

V usage is TRBV10-1 and J usage is TRBJ2-7; D unresolved. The V gene's germline CDR1 is WNHNN and CDR2 SYGVQD (reference sequence). This CDR3 contains 14 residues. Trimming took 8 bases from V and 7 from J, leaving 21 bases between them. The CDR3 loop is CASDQLQPPNEQYF. The CDR3, as DNA: TGCGCCAGCGACCAACTACAACCTCCTAATGAGCAGTACTTC.

The chain employs TRBV28 and TRBJ1-2; tentative D call: TRBD1 (6 bases). CDR1 and CDR2 from the germline V gene are MDHEN and SYDVKM. V was cut by 10 bases and J by 2 bases, with 11 bases left in between. The CDR3 is 12 amino acids. CDR3 in amino acids: CAIAQGNYGYTF. In DNA form, the CDR3 reads TGTGCCATCGCCCAGGGGAACTATGGCTACACCTTC.

The J gene is TRBJ1-5, the V gene TRBV28; D not resolved. This CDR3 has 17 residues. Germline CDR1 is MDHEN and CDR2 is SYDVKM. V lost 5 bases, J lost 0 bases, and 17 bases lay in between. The CDR3 spells CASSPTSGYFSNQPQHF. CDR3 DNA sequence: TGTGCCAGCAGTCCGACATCCGGATACTTTAGCAATCAGCCCCAGCATTTT.

This clone was seen only a few times. The V call is TRBV9, the J call TRBJ2-5; D might be TRBD2 (7 bases). Per germline, CDR1 SGDLS and CDR2 YYNGEE. The CDR3 sequence is 16 residues long. V lost 3 bases and J 5 bases, leaving 20 bases between the germline ends. CDR3 in amino acids: CASSGRGGLSTETQYF. CDR3 coding DNA: TGTGCCAGCAGCGGAAGGGGGGGGCTTAGTACGGAGACCCAGTACTTC. Variable domain in full (rest from reference TRBV9 and TRBJ2-5): DSGVTQTPKHLITATGQRVTLRCSPRSGDLSVYWYQQSLDQGLQFLIQYYNGEERAKGNILERFSAQQFPDLHSELNLSSLELGDSALYFCASSGRGGLSTETQYFGPGTRLLVL.

The V and J genes are TRBV6-5 and TRBJ2-1, with 8 bases that match TRBD2. From germline, CDR1 is MNHEY and CDR2 SVGAGI. Trimming took 4 bases from V and 7 from J; bases not matched to a gene: 9. There are 15 residues in the CDR3. CDR3 sequence (DNA): TGTGCCAGCAGTTTTAGCGGGACCCTACGTAATGAGCAGTTCTTC. The encoded protein is CASSFSGTLRNEQFF.